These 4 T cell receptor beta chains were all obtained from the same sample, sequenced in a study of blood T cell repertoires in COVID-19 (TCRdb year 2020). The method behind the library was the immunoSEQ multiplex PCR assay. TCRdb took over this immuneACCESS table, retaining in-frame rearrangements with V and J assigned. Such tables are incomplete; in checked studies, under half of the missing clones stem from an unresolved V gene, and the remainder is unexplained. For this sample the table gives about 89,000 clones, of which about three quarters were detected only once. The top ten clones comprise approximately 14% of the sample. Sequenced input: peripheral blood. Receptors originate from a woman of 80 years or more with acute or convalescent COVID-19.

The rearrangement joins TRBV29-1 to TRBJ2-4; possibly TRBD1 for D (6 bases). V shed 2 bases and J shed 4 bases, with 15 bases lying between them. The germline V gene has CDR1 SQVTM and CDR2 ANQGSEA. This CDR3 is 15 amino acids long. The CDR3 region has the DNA TGCAGCGTTGAATGGACAGCGGAGGAGAAAAACATTCAGTACTTC. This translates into CSVEWTAEEKNIQYF.

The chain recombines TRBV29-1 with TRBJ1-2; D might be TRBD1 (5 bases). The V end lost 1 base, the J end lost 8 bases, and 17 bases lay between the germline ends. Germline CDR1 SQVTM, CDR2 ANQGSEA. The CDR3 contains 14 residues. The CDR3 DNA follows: TGCAGCGTTGAAGCCTCCCGAAGGGGCGCGGGCTACACCTTC. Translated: CSVEASRRGAGYTF.

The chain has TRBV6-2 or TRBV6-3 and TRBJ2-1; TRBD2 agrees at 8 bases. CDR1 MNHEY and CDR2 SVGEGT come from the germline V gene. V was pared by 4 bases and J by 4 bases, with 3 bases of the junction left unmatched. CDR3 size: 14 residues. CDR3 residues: CASSLSGGYNEQFF. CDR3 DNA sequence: TGTGCCAGCAGTTTGTCGGGGGGGTACAATGAGCAGTTCTTC.

The CDR3 protein is CASSLVGGALDEKLFF. In DNA form, the CDR3 reads TGTGCCAGCAGCTTGGTGGGGGGGGCTCTGGATGAAAAACTGTTTTTT. J is TRBJ1-4 and V is TRBV5-6; possibly TRBD1 for D (6 bases). CDR1 and CDR2 from the germline V gene are SGHDT and YYEEEE. V was pared by 0 bases and J by 6 bases, with 15 bases between. The CDR3 is made up of 16 amino acids.